The present entry profiles one T cell receptor beta chain with its context. This entry is derived from a study of T cell changes during pregnancy in multiple sclerosis. The protocol was immunoSEQ multiplex PCR, while the TCRdb copy is restricted to in-frame clones and leaves out a portion. This sample carries about 87,000 clones, roughly 93% of them seen once, and the ten largest clones take more than 1.1%. CDR1 is MNHNS, CDR2 SASEGT, per germline. With 2 bases clipped from V and 10 bases from J, the junction kept 10 bases outside the gene matches. The CDR3 consists of 14 residues. The chain links TRBV6-1 to TRBJ1-1; 7 bases line up with TRBD1. The sequences come from peripheral blood, collected in the third trimester of pregnancy. The TCR comes from a female donor in good health, enrolled as a control in a pregnancy study. The CDR3 DNA is TGTGCCAGCAGTGAACGACAGGGAAAGATGGCAGCTTTCTTT. Its translation: CASSERQGKMAAFF.